This entry is about one T cell receptor beta chain. The antigen is unknown. This CDR3 has 14 residues. V was clipped by 1 base and J by 8 bases, with 14 bases between them. Per the germline V gene, CDR1 is KGHSH and CDR2 is LQKENI. The record originates from a study of cytomegalovirus exposure and HLA in healthy donors. Researchers ran the PCR with 60 Vbeta and 13 Jbeta primers. The repertoire was sequenced with immunoSEQ multiplex PCR; TCRdb's copy has only in-frame clones and lacks some. The profile shows around 120,000 clones, roughly two thirds of them singletons. Study conclusions and caveats: The authors assumed roughly uniform sequencing depth across donors for presence/absence analyses. Per a prior analysis, the majority of TCR beta V segments were productive roughly 90% or roughly 30% of the time.

Material: PBMCs. This chain uses TRBV18 with TRBJ1-1; D not certain. This receptor was obtained from a man aged 25-45 years in good health and CMV-seropositive. The CDR3 sequence: CASSPLPDEREAFF. The CDR3 DNA reads as TGTGCCAGCTCACCACTGCCCGACGAGAGGGAAGCTTTCTTT.